The 29 T cell receptor beta chains listed next were all sequenced from one sample in a study of early T cells in non-severe SARS-CoV-2 infection. A single record per CDR3 protein comes from TCRdb applying MiXCR to the 5' RACE reads. The profile shows 45,000 to 55,000 distinct CDR3 sequences, 6.2% of them singletons. The sequenced sample was whole blood. The receptors shown here come from an adult who was a healthcare worker with PCR-confirmed SARS-CoV-2 infection or an uninfected control (not recorded which).

This clonotype was counted ten times or more. The gene calls are TRBV12-3 or TRBV12-4 and TRBJ2-2; the D gene is possibly TRBD1 (8 bases). CDR3 length: 16 amino acids. The V end was cut by 4 bases, the J end by 6 bases, with 18 bases between. The CDR3 DNA reads as TGTGCCAGCAGTTGGAGGACAGGGAGGGGATCCGGGGAGCTGTTTTTT. Amino acids: CASSWRTGRGSGELFF.

As regards this clonotype: The conserved final phenylalanine or tryptophan is absent from the CDR3, which likely points to a read error. The chain is built from TRBV4-3 and TRBJ2-6; 7 nucleotides match TRBD1. CDR1 LGHNA and CDR2 YSLEER come from the germline V gene. The CDR3 sequence is 16 residues long. V gave up 2 bases and J gave up 0 bases; unmatched junction bases: 1. CDR3 nucleotide sequence: TGCGCCAGCAGCCAATGGGACAGCTCTGGGGCCAACGTCCTGACTTCC. Its protein product is CASSQWDSSGANVLTS.

This clonotype was seen at least ten times. The rearrangement links TRBV5-1 to TRBJ2-7, with TRBD1 matching over 7 bases. The germline V gene encodes CDR1 SGHRS and CDR2 YFSETQ. The CDR3 runs to 16 residues. With 0 bases clipped from V and 0 bases from J, the junction kept 6 bases outside the gene matches. Here the CDR3 DNA reads TGCGCCAGCAGCTTGGCCGGACAGGAGAGCTCCTACGAGCAGTACTTC. The encoded protein is CASSLAGQESSYEQYF.

This clonotype was seen a few times. This chain links TRBV7-9 with TRBJ2-2; D unresolved. CDR1 is SEHNR, CDR2 FQNEAQ, per germline (reference sequence). The CDR3 spans 14 residues. Deletions cut 5 bases from V and 7 bases from J, with 14 bases between. The CDR3: CASSQVVGIGELFF. CDR3 sequence (DNA): TGTGCCAGCAGCCAGGTGGTTGGAATCGGGGAGCTGTTTTTT. Using reference TRBV7-9 and TRBJ2-2 for the parts outside the CDR3, the full variable domain is DTGVSQNPRHKITKRGQNVTFRCDPISEHNRLYWYRQTLGQGPEFLTYFQNEAQLEKSRLLSDRFSAERPKGSFSTLEIQRTEQGDSAMYLCASSQVVGIGELFFGEGSRLTVL.

This clonotype was seen many times. The genes are TRBV7-3 and TRBJ1-2; 11 bases are shared with TRBD1. The CDR3 is 15 amino acids. With 8 bases clipped from V and 5 bases from J, the junction kept 10 bases outside the gene matches. Germline CDR1 is SGHTA and CDR2 is FQGTGA. The CDR3 DNA is TGTGCCAGCGGAGGGACAGGGGGTTTTTGGTATGGCTACACCTTC. This codes for CASGGTGGFWYGYTF.

This clonotype turned up a few times. A junction end diverges from the germline sequence, so it may reflect a read error. This rearrangement joins TRBV28 to TRBJ2-5; unclear D gene. This CDR3 is 13 amino acids long. Germline loops: CDR1 MDHEN, CDR2 SYDVKM. CDR3 in amino acids: CASSLDRLEAQYF. CDR3 nucleotide sequence: TGTGCCAGCAGCCTTGACCGGCTCGAGGCCCAGTACTTT.

Many counts were recorded for this clonotype. The chain has TRBV19 and TRBJ1-2; no firm D call. Germline CDR1 and CDR2: LNHDA and SQIVND (reference sequence). V was clipped by 4 bases and J by 2 bases, with 14 bases between them. The CDR3 consists of 15 residues. The chain's CDR3 is CASSNTLQRNYGYTF. In nucleotides, the CDR3 is TGTGCCAGTAGTAACACCCTACAGAGGAACTATGGCTACACCTTC.

In this sample, this clonotype turned up many times. The gene calls are TRBV7-9 and TRBJ2-7; the D gene is possibly TRBD1 (5 bases). V dropped 5 bases and J dropped 3 bases, with 11 bases sitting between them. The CDR3 covers 13 residues. Per the germline V gene, CDR1 is SEHNR and CDR2 is FQNEAQ (reference sequence). CDR3 amino acids: CASSTQGSYEQYF. The CDR3 coding sequence is TGTGCCAGCAGCACCCAGGGAAGCTACGAGCAGTACTTC.

In its sample, this clonotype was seen a few times. This chain links TRBV6-2 or TRBV6-3 with TRBJ1-2, with D perhaps matching TRBD1 (6 bases). CDR3 length: 15 residues. Germline CDR1 and CDR2: MNHEY and SVGEGT. Trimming stripped 2 bases from V and 2 bases from J, with 12 bases between. Written as DNA, the CDR3 is TGTGCCAGCAGTTACGCCGACAGGACCAACTATGGCTACACCTTC. This sequence encodes CASSYADRTNYGYTF.

This clonotype has at least ten counts. Written as DNA, the CDR3 is TGTGCCAGTAGTATGGGCCAGGGAAGCTCCTACGAGCAGTACTTC. Encoded protein: CASSMGQGSSYEQYF. The rearrangement joins TRBV19 to TRBJ2-7; TRBD1 is a possible D gene (5 bases). Germline V gene lookup returns CDR1 LNHDA and CDR2 SQIVND (reference sequence). The CDR3 has 15 amino acids. Trimming shortened V by 3 bases and J by 0 bases, and 12 bases separated the two germline ends.

This clonotype was seen ten or more times. The CDR3 nucleotides read TGCAGTGCTAGAGATAGCCAGGGTACTGCCGGCTACACCTTC. It specifies CSARDSQGTAGYTF. The chain has TRBV20-1 and TRBJ1-2; tentative D call: TRBD1 (5 bases). The ends were cut back, 0 bases at V and 8 bases at J, with 16 bases in the middle. The CDR3 sequence is 14 residues long. Germline V gene lookup returns CDR1 DFQATT and CDR2 SNEGSKA (reference sequence).

There are many counts of this clonotype. V and J are TRBV20-1 and TRBJ2-4; D uncertain. The CDR3 has 16 amino acids. CDR1 is DFQATT, CDR2 SNEGSKA, per germline (reference sequence). Between the trimmed V and J ends, which lost 3 bases and 0 bases, there was a span of 15 bases. CDR3 in DNA: TGCAGTGCTAGCCCCACCACGAACAGAGCCAAAAACATTCAGTACTTC. Protein sequence: CSASPTTNRAKNIQYF.

This clonotype was detected many times. This chain links TRBV10-3 with TRBJ2-3, with 7 bases lining up with TRBD2. This CDR3 contains 14 residues. V was clipped by 10 bases and J by 2 bases; unmatched bases: 9. The V gene's germline CDR1 is ENHRY and CDR2 SYGVKD. CDR3 coding DNA: TGTGCCAGCCGGGACTACCTAGACACAGATACGCAGTATTTT. Protein sequence: CASRDYLDTDTQYF.

The V and J genes are TRBV19 and TRBJ1-6, with 7 bases lining up with TRBD1. V lost 5 bases to trimming and J lost 9 bases; unmatched junction nucleotides: 10. In germline, CDR1 is LNHDA, CDR2 SQIVND (reference sequence). The CDR3 is 15 amino acids. CDR3 DNA sequence: TGTGCCAGTAGTTTCGACAGGGAGGGGAGTTCACCCCTCCACTTT. This translates into CASSFDREGSSPLHF.

This chain uses TRBV12-3 or TRBV12-4 with TRBJ2-2; 7 bases line up with TRBD2. Germline trimming cut 6 bases from V and 6 bases from J; bases unmatched to any gene: 16. The CDR3 spans 17 residues. The CDR3 loop reads CASSLNWEGNLSGELFF. CDR3 nucleotides: TGTGCCAGCAGCCTTAATTGGGAGGGCAATTTGTCCGGGGAGCTGTTTTTT.

This clonotype appeared many times. The chain joins TRBV5-4 to TRBJ2-1; maybe TRBD1 (7 bases). CDR1 SGHNT and CDR2 YYREEE come from the germline V gene (reference sequence). V lost 3 bases and J 1 base, leaving 11 bases between the germline ends. This CDR3 region has 15 residues. The CDR3 protein is CASSSQGRSYNEQFF. Written as DNA, the CDR3 is TGTGCCAGCAGCTCACAGGGGAGGTCCTACAATGAGCAGTTCTTC. Full variable domain (outside the CDR3, taken from reference TRBV5-4 and TRBJ2-1): ETGVTQSPTHLIKTRGQQVTLRCSSQSGHNTVSWYQQALGQGPQFIFQYYREEENGRGNFPPRFSGLQFPNYSSELNVNALELDDSALYLCASSSQGRSYNEQFFGPGTRLTVL.

This clonotype has a count of ten or more. The genes are TRBV11-2 and TRBJ1-2; D is unclear. Germline V CDR1 and CDR2: SGHAT, FQNNGV. Deletions cut 0 bases from V and 4 bases from J, with 12 bases between. This CDR3 has 15 residues. CDR3 nucleotides: TGTGCCAGCAGCTTAGATTTGGAGTCAGCCTATGGCTACACCTTC. Translating gives CASSLDLESAYGYTF.

Comment on this clonotype: Since a much larger clone is just one base distant, this may be a read error. The chain combines TRBV7-2 with TRBJ2-7, with D uncertain. The CDR3 runs 15 residues. Germline loops: CDR1 SGHTA, CDR2 FQGNSA. CDR3 in amino acids: CAGSLGRKSSYEQYF. In DNA form, the CDR3 reads TGTGCCGGCAGCTTAGGACGGAAAAGCTCCTACGAGCAGTACTTC.

This clonotype has a count of ten or more. The chain joins TRBV20-1 to TRBJ1-2, with 9 positions matching TRBD1. The V gene's germline CDR1 is DFQATT and CDR2 SNEGSKA (reference sequence). This CDR3 spans 12 amino acids. V lost 5 bases to trimming and J lost 8 bases; unmatched junction nucleotides: 6. The CDR3 nucleotides are TGCAGTGCTGCCGGGACAGGGCTGGGCTACACCTTC. Translation: CSAAGTGLGYTF.

Many counts were recorded for this clonotype. The chain links TRBV6-2 or TRBV6-3 to TRBJ1-5; D not certain. In germline, CDR1 is MNHEY, CDR2 SVGEGT. Trimming took off 0 bases at V and 1 base at J, with 4 bases between the two ends. The CDR3 extends over 14 amino acids. The CDR3 spells CASSYSTSNQPQHF. The CDR3 DNA reads as TGTGCCAGCAGTTACTCGACAAGCAATCAGCCCCAGCATTTT.

This clonotype has a count of ten or more. The V gene is TRBV5-4, the J gene TRBJ2-7; D is tentatively TRBD1 or TRBD2 (6 bases each). V lost 5 bases to trimming and J lost 5 bases, with 14 bases between them. The CDR3 is 13 residues long. CDR1 is SGHNT, CDR2 YYREEE, per germline (reference sequence). CDR3 sequence: CASSHRGHNEQYF. In DNA form, the CDR3 reads TGTGCCAGCAGTCACCGGGGGCACAACGAGCAGTACTTC.

The table lists this clonotype with a few counts. The chain couples TRBV5-1 to TRBJ2-5, with a tentative D call TRBD1 (6 bases). V was pared by 2 bases and J by 5 bases, with 16 bases between. CDR1 is SGHRS and CDR2 is YFSETQ in the germline V gene. The CDR3 covers 15 residues. Written as DNA, the CDR3 is TGCGCCAGCAGCTTCGGTAGCAGGGGCCTGGAGACCCAGTACTTC. It encodes CASSFGSRGLETQYF.

This clonotype was observed a handful of times. The chain links TRBV7-8 to TRBJ1-2, with D perhaps TRBD1 (5 bases). V was clipped by 1 base and J by 2 bases, with 11 bases between them. CDR3 length: 15 residues. Germline V gene data show CDR1 as SGHVS and CDR2 as FQNEAQ. In nucleotides, the CDR3 is TGTGCCAGCAGCTTAGTAAGGGGAGCGAACTATGGCTACACCTTC. It specifies CASSLVRGANYGYTF.

Concerning this clonotype itself: This may be a read error: a much more frequent sequence differs by one nucleotide. The chain links TRBV12-3 or TRBV12-4 to TRBJ2-3, with TRBD2 identical over 10 bases. Trimming at V came to 0 bases and at J to 2 bases, leaving 5 bases not matched to a gene. The CDR3 is made up of 17 amino acids. The CDR3 sequence is CASSLAYSGGLTDTQYF. The CDR3 nucleotides read TGTGCCAGCAGTTTAGCGTATAGCGGGGGGCTCACAGATACGCAGTATTTT.

This clonotype was observed many times. The chain combines TRBV6-1 with TRBJ2-2; TRBD1 matches at 9 bases. Germline trimming cut 5 bases from V and 8 bases from J; bases unmatched to any gene: 9. Germline V lookup: CDR1 MNHNS, CDR2 SASEGT. The CDR3 is 15 amino acids. CDR3 DNA sequence: TGTGCCAGCAGTTTTTCCGGGACAGGGCTAGGGGAGCTGTTTTTT. Translated, it gives CASSFSGTGLGELFF.

V usage is TRBV20-1 and J usage is TRBJ2-3; D not certain. Germline V gives CDR1 DFQATT, CDR2 SNEGSKA (reference sequence). The V end lost 6 bases, the J end lost 3 bases, and 7 bases lay between the germline ends. The length of the CDR3 is 11 residues. The CDR3 loop reads CSAIMTDTQYF. The CDR3 nucleotides read TGCAGTGCCATTATGACAGATACGCAGTATTTT.

This clonotype was recorded at least ten times. This chain joins TRBV7-9 and TRBJ1-6; weak D call: TRBD1 (5 bases). The CDR3 is 14 residues long. V lost 5 bases, J lost 10 bases, and 15 bases lay in between. Germline V gives CDR1 SEHNR, CDR2 FQNEAQ (reference sequence). The CDR3 nucleotides read TGTGCCAGCAGCCCGGACACTTCTTTATCACCCCTCCACTTT. As protein: CASSPDTSLSPLHF.

The chain carries TRBV7-2 and TRBJ1-3, with D unclear. CDR3 length equals 15 residues. The V gene lost 1 base and the J gene lost 1 base, with 8 bases spanning the gap. Germline lookup yields CDR1 SGHTA and CDR2 FQGNSA. The chain's CDR3 is CASSLGGQSGNTIYF. CDR3 coding DNA: TGTGCCAGCAGCTTAGGAGGCCAGTCTGGAAACACCATATATTTT.

This clonotype was counted ten times or more. The chain employs TRBV11-2 and TRBJ2-1; 8 nucleotides align to TRBD1. V lost 5 bases and J lost 1; bases outside the gene matches: 7. The CDR3 is 16 residues long. In germline, CDR1 is SGHAT, CDR2 FQNNGV. For the CDR3, the DNA is TGTGCCAGCAGCACGAGACAGGGGTATTCCTACAATGAGCAGTTCTTC. Protein product: CASSTRQGYSYNEQFF.